This TCR beta chain was sequenced in a study of control samples from healthy donors and cancer patients. This CDR3 has 14 amino acids. V dropped 3 bases and J dropped 7; count of bases not matched to a gene: 3. Germline loops: CDR1 KGHSH, CDR2 LQKENI. Clones were read by immunoSEQ multiplex PCR, and TCRdb kept only the in-frame ones, dropping some. The data show approximately 110,000 clones, with about nine tenths seen just once and roughly 4% held by the top ten. The source is a human donor in good health. The donor label of this sample is uncertain. The rearrangement uses TRBV18 and TRBJ1-4; 9 bases map to TRBD1. The specimen sequenced was blood. CDR3 sequence reads: CASSPDRGAEKLFF. In DNA, the CDR3 is TGTGCCAGCTCACCCGACAGGGGGGCTGAAAAACTGTTTTTT.